These 12 T cell receptor beta chains were all obtained from the same sample, sequenced in a study of blood T cell repertoires in COVID-19. Repertoires were generated with immunoSEQ multiplex PCR, while TCRdb's copy carries only in-frame clones and drops some. The sample has under 150,000 clones, roughly 71% seen once; the top ten hold roughly a fifth. Sequencing input: peripheral blood. These receptors came from a man older than 75 with acute or convalescent COVID-19.

This clone was observed a handful of times. This chain uses TRBV27 with TRBJ1-5, with D perhaps matching TRBD1 (5 bases). Germline V lookup: CDR1 MNHEY, CDR2 SMNVEV (reference sequence). The CDR3 contains 15 residues. V lost 6 bases and J 3 bases, leaving 15 bases between the germline ends. CDR3 amino acids: CASSSVQGYNQPQHF. CDR3 DNA: TGTGCCAGCAGCTCGGTGCAGGGTTACAATCAGCCCCAGCATTTT.

This clone was seen only a few times. CDR3 residues: CASSYRGGGAFETQYF. For the CDR3, the DNA is TGTGCCAGCAGCTATCGGGGAGGGGGGGCGTTTGAGACCCAGTACTTC. This chain links TRBV3-1 (or the pseudogene TRBV3-2) with TRBJ2-5, with TRBD2 as a possible D gene (7 bases). This CDR3 region has 16 residues. Germline lookup yields CDR1 LGHDT and CDR2 YNNKEL (reference sequence). V lost 5 bases and J 5 bases, leaving 21 bases between the germline ends.

The genes are TRBV7-8 and TRBJ2-1; 13 bases map to TRBD2. CDR1 SGHVS and CDR2 FQNEAQ come from the germline V gene. The CDR3 loop spans 16 amino acids. J lost 5 bases, V lost 5 bases, and 6 bases had no gene match. The CDR3 DNA follows: TGTGCCAGCAGCCCACTAGCGGGGGGGCGTAACAATGAGCAGTTCTTC. The encoded protein is CASSPLAGGRNNEQFF. Full variable domain (missing parts from reference TRBV7-8 and TRBJ2-1): GAGVSQSPRYKVAKRGQDVALRCDPISGHVSLFWYQQALGQGPEFLTYFQNEAQLDKSGLPSDRFFAERPEGSVSTLKIQRTQQEDSAVYLCASSPLAGGRNNEQFFGPGTRLTVL.

The chain employs TRBV7-3 and TRBJ1-6, with 7 nucleotides matching TRBD1. Germline V lookup: CDR1 SGHTA, CDR2 FQGTGA. This CDR3 region has 13 residues. V gave up 5 bases and J gave up 7 bases; unmatched junction bases: 2. The CDR3, as DNA: TGTGCCAGCAGCGTACAGGGGAATTCACCCCTCCACTTT. Residues: CASSVQGNSPLHF.

This chain's CDR3 is CASSPSGNQPQHF. The DNA for the CDR3 is TGTGCCAGCTCACCGAGCGGAAATCAGCCCCAGCATTTT. The chain links TRBV18 to TRBJ1-5; no definite D call. The germline V gene encodes CDR1 KGHSH and CDR2 LQKENI. The CDR3 extends over 13 amino acids. The V gene lost 3 bases and the J gene lost 4 bases, with 7 bases spanning the gap. The complete variable domain, with remaining parts taken from reference TRBV18 and TRBJ1-5, reads NAGVMQNPRHLVRRRGQEARLRCSPMKGHSHVYWYRQLPEEGLKFMVYLQKENIIDESGMPKERFSAEFPKEGPSILRIQQVVRGDSAAYFCASSPSGNQPQHFGDGTRLSIL.

DNA for the CDR3: TGTGCCAGCAGCTGGACAGGTTACGGGGGTGGCTACACCTTC. Protein product: CASSWTGYGGGYTF. This rearrangement joins TRBV7-2 to TRBJ1-2, with 7 positions matching TRBD1. Germline CDR1 reads SGHTA; CDR2 reads FQGNSA. The CDR3 is made up of 14 amino acids. With 4 bases clipped from V and 7 bases from J, the junction kept 9 bases outside the gene matches. Based on the CDR3 plus reference TRBV7-2 and TRBJ1-2, the full variable domain is GAGVSQSPSNKVTEKGKDVELRCDPISGHTALYWYRQSLGQGLEFLIYFQGNSAPDKSGLPSDRFSAERTGGSVSTLTIQRTQQEDSAVYLCASSWTGYGGGYTFGSGTRLTVV.

The rearrangement joins TRBV7-8 to TRBJ2-1; D unresolved. CDR1 and CDR2 (germline): SGHVS, FQNEAQ. CDR3 length: 14 residues. V was trimmed by 5 bases and J by 4 bases, leaving 12 bases between them. The CDR3 DNA is TGTGCCAGCAGCCCGTCAAGCTCTTACAATGAGCAGTTCTTC. It specifies CASSPSSSYNEQFF.

The chain carries TRBV2 and TRBJ2-7, with TRBD1 as a possible D gene (6 bases). The CDR3 length is 14 residues. CDR1 is SNHLY, CDR2 FYNNEI, per germline. The V end lost 5 bases, the J end lost 2 bases, and 13 bases lay between the germline ends. In DNA, the CDR3 is TGTGCCAGCAGTCAAAGGACAGACCCCTACGAGCAGTACTTC. Encoded protein: CASSQRTDPYEQYF.

The chain has TRBV10-3 and TRBJ2-7; 8 bases line up with TRBD1. With V trimmed by 6 bases and J by 7 bases, 11 bases remained unmatched. The CDR3 is 14 amino acids. In germline, CDR1 is ENHRY, CDR2 SYGVKD. CDR3 sequence reads: CAISGTGRPSEQYF. The CDR3 DNA follows: TGTGCCATCAGCGGGACAGGTCGGCCTTCTGAGCAGTACTTC.

The chain recombines TRBV3-1 (or the pseudogene TRBV3-2) with TRBJ1-5; 11 bases align to TRBD1. V gave up 4 bases and J gave up 2 bases; unmatched junction bases: 16. The CDR3 consists of 20 residues. CDR1 and CDR2 (germline): LGHDT, YNNKEL (reference sequence). Here the CDR3 reads CASSRPGTGGFWGGNQPQHF. The CDR3 coding sequence is TGTGCCAGCAGCCGTCCCGGGACAGGGGGATTTTGGGGCGGCAATCAGCCCCAGCATTTT.

V gene TRBV12-3 or TRBV12-4 combines with J gene TRBJ1-1; 9 bases match TRBD1. Trimming took 6 bases from V and 7 from J; bases not matched to a gene: 6. The CDR3 is 13 residues long. The CDR3 is CASRNRGRNEAFF. As DNA, the CDR3 is TGTGCCAGCAGGAACAGGGGGCGGAATGAAGCTTTCTTT.

This chain links TRBV28 with TRBJ1-2; a possible D gene is TRBD1 (6 bases). The CDR3 contains 14 residues. Trimming removed 7 bases from V and 5 bases from J, with 17 bases in between. Per germline, CDR1 MDHEN and CDR2 SYDVKM. The CDR3 sequence is CASTLTGTLYGYTF. In DNA form, the CDR3 reads TGTGCCAGCACCCTGACAGGAACGTTATATGGCTACACCTTC.